The 21 T cell receptor beta chains presented below share a single source sample, sequenced in a study of immune heterogeneity within non-small cell lung tumors. TCR beta CDR3 was amplified by multiplex PCR using 32 V and 13 J primers. TCRdb recomputed calls from the multiplex PCR reads with MiXCR, one row per CDR3 protein. The table lists fewer than 15,000 distinct CDR3 sequences, about 25% of them singletons. Bulk tumor gDNA, roughly 600 ng per sample, served as the TCR template. Several widely spaced biopsies per primary tumor were taken during surgery. Patients underwent curative surgery for non-small cell lung cancer (untreated and newly diagnosed). Sequencing was carried out using lung tumor tissue. The receptor source for this set is a man aged 50 or older with non-small cell lung cancer.

This clonotype was counted at least ten times. The chain combines TRBV10-3 with TRBJ1-2; 8 nucleotides agree with TRBD1. Germline V gene lookup returns CDR1 ENHRY and CDR2 SYGVKD. With V trimmed by 4 bases and J by 3 bases, 1 base remained unmatched. The CDR3 has 13 residues. The CDR3: CAISVDRDYGYTF. DNA for the CDR3: TGTGCCATCAGTGTGGACAGGGACTATGGCTACACCTTC.

By share of the sample, this clonotype is medium-sized. The J gene is TRBJ2-3, the V gene TRBV12-3 or TRBV12-4; D is ambiguous. This CDR3 is built from 12 residues. V was shortened by 4 bases and J by 5 bases, with 7 bases between the two germline ends. In nucleotides, the CDR3 is TGTGCCAGCAGTTCCTTCAGAGATACGCAGTATTTT. This gives the protein CASSSFRDTQYF.

In its sample, this clonotype ranks as medium-sized. The rearrangement joins TRBV12-3 or TRBV12-4 to TRBJ1-1; D is uncertain. The CDR3 runs 13 residues. The V end was cut by 3 bases, the J end by 4 bases, with 9 bases between. CDR3 residues: CASSFGGGTEAFF. CDR3 DNA sequence: TGTGCCAGCAGTTTTGGAGGTGGCACTGAAGCTTTCTTT.

As regards this clonotype: A much bigger clone sits one base away, suggesting this may be a read error. The chain uses TRBV5-1 and TRBJ1-6; D unclear. CDR1 is SGHRS, CDR2 YFSETQ, per germline. There are 12 residues in the CDR3. CDR3 sequence reads: CASSDNNSPLRF. CDR3 DNA sequence: TGCGCCAGCAGCGACAATAATTCACCCCTCCGCTTT.

Remarks on this clonotype: This could be a read error, since a much larger clone is one nucleotide away. The chain has TRBV20-1 and TRBJ1-4; 10 bases align to TRBD1. CDR3 size: 14 residues. Germline loops: CDR1 DFQATT, CDR2 SNEGSKA (reference sequence). V was clipped by 1 base and J by 9 bases; unmatched bases: 5. CDR3 nucleotides: TGCAGTGCTAGAGGACAGGGGGCTTATAAAAAACTGTTTTTT. The encoded protein is CSARGQGAYKKLFF.

This clonotype counts as medium-sized (0.01 to 0.1%). This rearrangement joins TRBV2 to TRBJ1-1; D call uncertain. The germline gives CDR1 SNHLY, CDR2 FYNNEI. The CDR3 totals 11 residues. Between the trimmed V and J ends, which lost 7 bases and 4 bases, there was a span of 7 bases. The CDR3 protein is CASTGFTEAFF. CDR3 sequence (DNA): TGTGCCAGCACGGGGTTCACTGAAGCTTTCTTT.

The chain employs TRBV3-1 and TRBJ2-7; 8 bases are shared with TRBD1. Germline-derived CDR1 and CDR2 are LGHDT and YNNKEL (reference sequence). V was pared by 5 bases and J by 2 bases, with 8 bases of the junction left unmatched. The length of the CDR3 is 15 residues. CDR3 in DNA: TGTGCCAGCAGCTGGGGTGTGACAGGGGCCTACGAGCAGTACTTC. This translates into CASSWGVTGAYEQYF.

As to this clonotype: Possible read error: a much larger clone is one base away. The chain links TRBV20-1 to TRBJ1-2, with D unclear. Germline-derived CDR1 and CDR2 are DFQATT and SNEGSKA (reference sequence). The CDR3 is 14 amino acids. Trimming removed 4 bases at V and 0 bases at J, with 12 bases between. CDR3 protein: CSATHDPANYGYTF. The CDR3 DNA reads as TGCAGTGCTACTCACGACCCAGCTAACTATGGCTACACCTTC.

This clonotype has a count of ten or more. This rearrangement joins TRBV3-1 to TRBJ1-2; 7 nucleotides align to TRBD1. The ends lost 2 bases at V and 6 bases at J; junction bases unmatched: 12. The germline V gene has CDR1 LGHDT and CDR2 YNNKEL (reference sequence). This CDR3 has 16 amino acids. The CDR3 DNA is TGTGCCAGCAGCCAATGGGGCAGACAGGGCGGGAATGGCTACACCTTC. It encodes CASSQWGRQGGNGYTF. Supplemented by reference TRBV3-1 and TRBJ1-2, the full variable domain reads DTAVSQTPKYLVTQMGNDKSIKCEQNLGHDTMYWYKQDSKKFLKIMFSYNNKELIINETVPNRFSPKSPDKAHLNLHINSLELGDSAVYFCASSQWGRQGGNGYTFGSGTRLTVV.

To note about this clonotype: A much larger clone differs by one base, so this may be a read error. V usage is TRBV27 and J usage is TRBJ2-3; D possibly corresponds to TRBD1 (5 bases). Germline loops: CDR1 MNHEY, CDR2 SMNVEV (reference sequence). V lost 7 bases and J lost 11, with 22 bases in between. CDR3 size: 14 residues. CDR3 loop: CASKNQGIRNKQYF. The CDR3 bases are TGTGCCAGCAAAAATCAGGGAATTCGGAATAAGCAGTATTTT.

CDR3 in amino acids: CSVQTNRDRSEAFF. In DNA, the CDR3 is TGCAGTGTTCAGACCAACCGTGACAGAAGCGAAGCTTTCTTT. This sequence joins TRBV20-1 and TRBJ1-1; tentatively, D is TRBD1 (5 bases). The V end was cut by 7 bases, the J end by 8 bases, with 23 bases between. CDR1 and CDR2 (germline): DFQATT, SNEGSKA (reference sequence). The CDR3 sequence is 14 residues long.

This clonotype was seen at least ten times. The chain uses TRBV11-2 and TRBJ2-1; 8 bases fit TRBD1. The CDR3 is 15 amino acids. From germline, CDR1 is SGHAT and CDR2 FQNNGV. J gave up 4 bases and V 2 bases, and 4 bases lay outside the gene matches. CDR3 region: CASSLITGGYNEQFF. The CDR3 bases are TGTGCCAGCAGCTTAATAACAGGGGGATACAATGAGCAGTTCTTC.

This clonotype was seen many times. The J gene is TRBJ1-3, the V gene TRBV18; unclear D gene. Germline loops: CDR1 KGHSH, CDR2 LQKENI. The CDR3 has 14 residues. V was shortened by 0 bases and J by 4 bases, with 7 bases between the two germline ends. Written as DNA, the CDR3 is TGTGCCAGCTCACCACCGGCCGAAGGAAACACCATATATTTT. Residues: CASSPPAEGNTIYF.

This clonotype occurred many times. V gene TRBV12-3 or TRBV12-4 combines with J gene TRBJ1-1, with a tentative D call TRBD1 (6 bases). Trimming pared 7 bases from V and 2 bases from J, leaving 11 bases between. This CDR3 is built from 13 residues. The CDR3 loop is CASTQQGNTEAFF. CDR3 DNA: TGTGCCAGCACTCAACAGGGAAACACTGAAGCTTTCTTT.

This clonotype has only a few counts. This sequence joins TRBV7-7 and TRBJ2-2; 7 nucleotides agree with TRBD1. The junction had 6 bases not matched to a gene; V was cut back by 5 bases and J by 6 bases. This CDR3 is built from 14 residues. Looked up from germline, CDR1 is SSHAT and CDR2 is FNYEAQ (reference sequence). The CDR3 is CASSPRQGSGELFF. CDR3 DNA: TGTGCCAGCAGCCCTCGACAGGGATCCGGGGAGCTGTTTTTT.

Concerning this clonotype: A read error may be the cause here, since a much bigger clone is one base away. The chain uses TRBV5-1 and TRBJ1-2; D perhaps matches TRBD1 (6 bases). The CDR3 is made up of 16 amino acids. Germline-derived CDR1 and CDR2 are SGHRS and YFSETQ. CDR3 amino acids: CASSLGGGSGVYGYPF. CDR3 in DNA: TGCGCCAGCAGCTTGGGCGGGGGCAGCGGTGTCTATGGCTACCCCTTC.

This clonotype was found a few times. This may stem from a read error, because a much larger clone lies one nucleotide away. The chain links TRBV15 to TRBJ1-5, with 8 bases aligning to TRBD1. The CDR3 has 15 residues. The V gene's germline CDR1 is LNHNV and CDR2 YYDKDF (reference sequence). With V trimmed by 11 bases and J by 0 bases, 9 bases remained unmatched. The CDR3 DNA sequence: TGTGCCCCCTCGGACAGGGCGTATAGCAATCAGCCCCAGCATTTT. Translated, it gives CAPSDRAYSNQPQHF.

A word on this clonotype: This could be a read error, since a much larger clone is one nucleotide away. The V call is TRBV29-1, the J call TRBJ2-2; D perhaps matches TRBD2 (7 bases). The V end lost 4 bases, the J end lost 9 bases, and 21 bases lay between the germline ends. Germline assignment: CDR1 SQVTM and CDR2 ANQGSEA. The CDR3 sequence is 15 residues long. CDR3 amino acids: CSVGGGGGNTWELFF. The DNA for the CDR3 is TGCAGCGTTGGAGGGGGGGGAGGTAATACCTGGGAGCTGTTTTTT.

This clonotype was found a few times. The rearrangement links TRBV5-6 to TRBJ2-5, with a tentative D call TRBD2 (6 bases). The CDR3 is 16 amino acids. The V end was cut by 1 base, the J end by 6 bases, with 19 bases between. Germline V gene data show CDR1 as SGHDT and CDR2 as YYEEEE. Here the CDR3 reads CASSLRGGGLGKTQYF. The CDR3 nucleotides read TGTGCCAGCAGCTTGCGGGGAGGTGGCCTCGGAAAGACCCAGTACTTC.

The J gene is TRBJ1-1, the V gene TRBV3-1; the D is unclear. The CDR3 is made up of 16 amino acids. Trimming pared 1 base from V and 1 base from J, leaving 13 bases between. Per germline, CDR1 LGHDT and CDR2 YNNKEL (reference sequence). CDR3 nucleotide sequence: TGTGCCAGCAGCCAAGGAGGGAGCATCGGGAACACTGAAGCTTTCTTT. Its protein is CASSQGGSIGNTEAFF.

This clonotype has a handful of counts. It may be a read error: a sequence one base away is much more abundant. The CDR3 sequence is CASSLDYRLQPQHF. CDR3 nucleotide sequence: TGTGCCAGCAGTTTAGATTACAGGCTACAGCCCCAGCATTTT. The chain joins TRBV12-3 or TRBV12-4 to TRBJ1-5; tentatively, D is TRBD1 (5 bases). Deletions cut 1 base from V and 7 bases from J, with 11 bases between. This CDR3 is built from 14 residues.